Below are 32 T cell receptor beta chains sequenced from a single sample in a study of CD8+ T cells in alopecia areata. The authors extracted RNA and reverse transcribed it into cDNA as the sequencing template. Profiling relied on immunoSEQ multiplex PCR, and the TCRdb table lists in-frame clones only, not all of them. The sample holds some 170,000 clones, about 66% seen once. This material consisted of CD8+ T cells sorted from blood, taken at week 0. The receptors stem from a human donor with alopecia areata.

The chain combines TRBV12-5 with TRBJ1-1; no reliable D call. The CDR3 has 10 residues. Germline-derived CDR1 and CDR2 are LGHNT and FRNRAP. V dropped 5 bases and J dropped 12 bases, with 10 bases sitting between them. The CDR3 DNA reads as TGTGCTAGTGGTCCCGGCGTCCCTTTCTTT. It encodes CASGPGVPFF.

This clone was detected only once. The chain is built from TRBV5-5 and TRBJ2-7; D gene unclear. Between the trimmed V and J ends, which lost 2 bases and 12 bases, there was a span of 6 bases. Germline assignment: CDR1 SGHKS and CDR2 YYEKEE (reference sequence). The CDR3 extends over 9 amino acids. CDR3 region: CASSFLRYF. CDR3 in DNA: TGTGCCAGCAGCTTTCTGCGGTACTTC.

The rearrangement joins TRBV5-6 to TRBJ1-5, with no clear D. The V end lost 1 base, the J end lost 2 bases, and 10 bases lay between the germline ends. Germline-derived CDR1 and CDR2 are SGHDT and YYEEEE. CDR3 length: 15 residues. Here the CDR3 reads CASSLQGYGNQPQHF. The CDR3 bases are TGTGCCAGCAGCTTGCAAGGGTACGGCAATCAGCCCCAGCATTTT.

This clone has only a few counts. The chain combines TRBV7-2 with TRBJ2-1; a weak D match, TRBD1 (5 bases). This CDR3 comprises 15 residues. V lost 4 bases to trimming and J lost 0 bases, with 10 bases between them. From germline, CDR1 is SGHTA and CDR2 FQGNSA. CDR3 loop: CASSSDSFSYNEQFF. DNA of the CDR3: TGTGCCAGCAGCTCCGACAGCTTCTCCTACAATGAGCAGTTCTTC. The full variable domain, with the rest looked up from reference TRBV7-2 and TRBJ2-1, is GAGVSQSPSNKVTEKGKDVELRCDPISGHTALYWYRQSLGQGLEFLIYFQGNSAPDKSGLPSDRFSAERTGGSVSTLTIQRTQQEDSAVYLCASSSDSFSYNEQFFGPGTRLTVL.

The chain is built from TRBV25-1 and TRBJ2-7; D unresolved. V lost 3 bases and J 4 bases, leaving 10 bases between the germline ends. CDR3 length: 13 amino acids. Germline-derived CDR1 and CDR2 are MGHDK and SYGVNS. CDR3 nucleotides: TGTGCCAGCAGTGACAGACACTATTACGAGCAGTACTTC. Amino acids: CASSDRHYYEQYF.

The chain joins TRBV6-1 to TRBJ2-3, with 9 bases matching TRBD1. Trimming removed 4 bases from V and 6 bases from J; junction bases left unmatched: 5. The CDR3 runs to 14 residues. The germline V gene has CDR1 MNHNS and CDR2 SASEGT. The CDR3 is CASSAGQGRDTQYF. CDR3 nucleotides: TGTGCCAGCAGTGCAGGACAGGGGAGGGATACGCAGTATTTT.

The rearrangement links TRBV6-6 to TRBJ2-1, with D possibly being TRBD1 (5 bases). V was shortened by 2 bases and J by 2 bases, with 13 bases between the two germline ends. The CDR3 has 16 residues. Germline V gives CDR1 MNHNY, CDR2 SVGAGI (reference sequence). In DNA form, the CDR3 reads TGTGCCAGCAGTTACACAACTGGGGCCACCTACAATGAGCAGTTCTTC. This encodes CASSYTTGATYNEQFF.

The chain recombines TRBV2 with TRBJ1-2, with no clear D. V lost 7 bases, J lost 8 bases, and 14 bases lay in between. In germline, CDR1 is SNHLY, CDR2 FYNNEI. The CDR3 runs to 12 residues. The CDR3 reads CASIGPSYGYTF. Here the CDR3 DNA reads TGTGCCAGCATTGGGCCTTCGTACGGCTACACCTTC.

With respect to this clone: Different DNA sequences within this sample yield the same CDR3. The genes are TRBV20-1 and TRBJ2-3; D is undetermined. There are 11 residues in the CDR3. V was shortened by 1 base and J by 1 base, with 0 bases between the two germline ends. The germline V gene has CDR1 DFQATT and CDR2 SNEGSKA (reference sequence). CDR3 sequence (DNA): TGCAGTGCTAGAGGCACAGATACGCAGTATTTT. Translating gives CSARGTDTQYF.

The table lists this clone with a count of one. CDR3 in amino acids: CASTRTGVGELFF. CDR3 sequence (DNA): TGCGCCAGCACCAGGACAGGGGTTGGGGAGCTGTTTTTT. The chain joins TRBV10-1 to TRBJ2-2; TRBD1 matches at 9 bases. The CDR3 totals 13 residues. With V trimmed by 7 bases and J by 8 bases, 5 bases remained unmatched. CDR1 and CDR2 from the germline V gene are WNHNN and SYGVQD (reference sequence).

This clone was detected only a few times. The rearrangement joins TRBV7-9 to TRBJ1-4; D gene ambiguous. CDR1 and CDR2 (germline): SEHNR, FQNEAQ (reference sequence). V was shortened by 6 bases and J by 8 bases, with 22 bases between the two germline ends. The CDR3 is 16 amino acids. CDR3 in amino acids: CASRSTLVHSREKLFF. The CDR3 bases are TGTGCCAGCAGATCGACGCTGGTCCACTCGAGGGAAAAACTGTTTTTT. Full variable domain (remainder filled in from reference TRBV7-9 and TRBJ1-4): DTGVSQNPRHKITKRGQNVTFRCDPISEHNRLYWYRQTLGQGPEFLTYFQNEAQLEKSRLLSDRFSAERPKGSFSTLEIQRTEQGDSAMYLCASRSTLVHSREKLFFGSGTQLSVL.

V gene TRBV18 combines with J gene TRBJ2-4; maybe TRBD1 (5 bases). Germline CDR1 KGHSH, CDR2 LQKENI. The CDR3 has 18 amino acids. The V gene lost 3 bases and the J gene lost 5 bases, with 23 bases spanning the gap. In DNA form, the CDR3 reads TGTGCCAGCTCACCCCTGGGGCAGGGTTGGAATTTAGAAAACATTCAGTACTTC. Protein sequence: CASSPLGQGWNLENIQYF.

The J gene is TRBJ2-7, the V gene TRBV6-6, with D unresolved. V gave up 2 bases and J gave up 0 bases, with 11 bases separating them. CDR1 is MNHNY, CDR2 SVGAGI, per germline (reference sequence). The CDR3 contains 15 residues. The CDR3 DNA is TGTGCCAGCAGTTACGCGAGAGAGTTCTCCTACGAGCAGTACTTC. Protein product: CASSYAREFSYEQYF.

The chain combines TRBV5-6 with TRBJ2-2; D unclear. In germline, CDR1 is SGHDT, CDR2 YYEEEE. V was trimmed by 2 bases and J by 3 bases, leaving 5 bases between them. The CDR3 runs to 13 residues. The CDR3 loop reads CASSFGDTGELFF. The DNA of the CDR3 is TGTGCCAGCAGCTTTGGGGACACCGGGGAGCTGTTTTTT.

This clone was seen a few times. The V call is TRBV14, the J call TRBJ1-5, with D unclear. V was pared by 0 bases and J by 5 bases, with 2 bases between. The CDR3 loop spans 12 amino acids. Per germline, CDR1 SGHDN and CDR2 FVKESK. CDR3 bases: TGTGCCAGCAGCCAAGAAGATCAGCCCCAGCATTTT. Amino acid sequence: CASSQEDQPQHF.

This clone was seen just once. V is TRBV15 and J is TRBJ1-3; perhaps TRBD1 as D (6 bases). The V and J ends lost 2 bases and 2 bases respectively, with 10 bases between them. The CDR3 runs to 15 residues. Germline CDR1 reads LNHNV; CDR2 reads YYDKDF (reference sequence). In DNA form, the CDR3 reads TGTGCCACCAGCAGATCACAGGGCGCTGGAAACACCATATATTTT. Its protein product is CATSRSQGAGNTIYF.

This clone was counted between two and nine times. This sequence joins TRBV6-5 and TRBJ2-2, with D uncertain. Trimming cost V 7 bases and J 7 bases, with 19 bases left between them. Germline V gene lookup returns CDR1 MNHEY and CDR2 SVGAGI. The CDR3 consists of 15 residues. The CDR3: CASTPETTFDGELFF. As DNA, the CDR3 is TGTGCCAGCACCCCCGAGACCACCTTCGACGGGGAGCTGTTTTTT.

The CDR3 DNA is TGTGCCAGCAGTTTCGGCAATCAGCCCCAGCATTTT. This gives the protein CASSFGNQPQHF. The chain joins TRBV28 to TRBJ1-5; D not certain. The germline gives CDR1 MDHEN, CDR2 SYDVKM. CDR3 length: 12 amino acids. V was cut by 3 bases and J by 2 bases, with 2 bases left in between.

This clone was seen only a few times. The rearrangement joins TRBV4-1 to TRBJ2-7, with unresolved D. The length of the CDR3 is 15 residues. V was clipped by 5 bases and J by 3 bases, with 17 bases between them. CDR1 and CDR2 (germline): MGHRA, YSYEKL. CDR3 nucleotide sequence: TGCGCCAGCAGCTTACGCTCCGGCACAAGCTACGAGCAGTACTTC. Its translation is CASSLRSGTSYEQYF.

The J gene is TRBJ2-7, the V gene TRBV2, with D perhaps TRBD2 (6 bases). The CDR3 spans 17 residues. V was pared by 11 bases and J by 7 bases, with 33 bases between. Germline V gene data show CDR1 as SNHLY and CDR2 as FYNNEI. DNA of the CDR3: TGTGCCGGGGGGAGACGGAGCTCTTTACTCGCGGGTTGTGAGCAGTACTTC. Its translation: CAGGRRSSLLAGCEQYF. Supplemented by reference TRBV2 and TRBJ2-7, the full variable domain reads EPEVTQTPSHQVTQMGQEVILRCVPISNHLYFYWYRQILGQKVEFLVSFYNNEISEKSEIFDDQFSVERPDGSNFTLKIRSTKLEDSAMYFCAGGRRSSLLAGCEQYFGPGTRLTVT.

This clone has just a few counts. The chain joins TRBV13 to TRBJ2-3; TRBD2 matches 8 bases. The junction had 4 bases not matched to a gene; V was cut back by 4 bases and J by 4 bases. CDR3 length: 14 residues. CDR1 is PRHDT, CDR2 FYEKMQ, per germline (reference sequence). CDR3 residues: CASSSGLGADTQYF. Written as DNA, the CDR3 is TGTGCCAGCAGCTCGGGACTAGGTGCAGATACGCAGTATTTT. Based on the CDR3 plus reference TRBV13 and TRBJ2-3, the full variable domain is AAGVIQSPRHLIKEKRETATLKCYPIPRHDTVYWYQQGPGQDPQFLISFYEKMQSDKGSIPDRFSAQQFSDYHSELNMSSLELGDSALYFCASSSGLGADTQYFGPGTRLTVL.

The chain carries TRBV5-6 and TRBJ2-3, with 10 bases aligning to TRBD2. CDR1 and CDR2 from the germline V gene are SGHDT and YYEEEE. CDR3 length: 15 residues. The junction had 16 bases not matched to a gene; V was cut back by 4 bases and J by 14 bases. CDR3 bases: TGTGCCAGCAGCCATGACCGGTTAGCGGGGGGCCAGTGGTATTTT. It specifies CASSHDRLAGGQWYF.

V gene TRBV29-1 combines with J gene TRBJ2-3, with TRBD2 identical over 13 bases. The germline gives CDR1 SQVTM, CDR2 ANQGSEA. Germline trimming cut 7 bases from V and 13 bases from J; bases unmatched to any gene: 17. The CDR3 covers 15 residues. For the CDR3, the DNA is TGCAGCGCTCCCGGGACTAGCGGGGTGGGCCCCGGGGAGTATTTT. Amino acid sequence: CSAPGTSGVGPGEYF.

This sequence joins TRBV27 and TRBJ1-1; no definite D call. The CDR3 totals 13 residues. Germline lookup yields CDR1 MNHEY and CDR2 SMNVEV (reference sequence). Trimming left V 5 bases short and J 0 bases short, with 7 bases between. This CDR3 is CASSTTVNTEAFF. DNA of the CDR3: TGTGCCAGCAGTACCACAGTGAACACTGAAGCTTTCTTT.

This sequence joins TRBV28 and TRBJ2-6; D possibly corresponds to TRBD1 (6 bases). Germline V gene sequence: CDR1 MDHEN, CDR2 SYDVKM. This CDR3 has 19 amino acids. Trimming removed 6 bases at V and 0 bases at J, with 21 bases between. CDR3 DNA: TGTGCCAGCAGAAATACCGGGACACCCTTGACCTCTGGGGCCAACGTCCTGACTTTC. This translates into CASRNTGTPLTSGANVLTF.

The chain employs TRBV27 and TRBJ2-7; D gene ambiguous. Trimming removed 2 bases from V and 6 bases from J, with 5 bases in between. The CDR3 is 11 residues long. Germline CDR1 MNHEY, CDR2 SMNVEV (reference sequence). The DNA for the CDR3 is TGTGCCAGCAGTTTAATGGGCGAGCAGTACTTC. Its protein is CASSLMGEQYF.

The chain couples TRBV21-1 to TRBJ1-2. TRBV21-1 is reported as a pseudogene. There are 13 residues in the CDR3. CDR3 sequence (DNA): TGTGCCAGCAGCCTAAGAAGGTACTATGGCTACACCTTC. Translating gives CASSLRRYYGYTF.

A few counts support this clone. The V and J genes are TRBV4-1 and TRBJ1-5; D possibly corresponds to TRBD1 (5 bases). CDR1 is MGHRA and CDR2 is YSYEKL in the germline V gene. Trimming removed 3 bases at V and 4 bases at J, with 13 bases between. The CDR3 consists of 15 residues. The CDR3 reads CASSHNGGGNQPQHF. The CDR3 coding sequence is TGCGCCAGCAGCCACAATGGTGGGGGTAATCAGCCCCAGCATTTT.

The CDR3 nucleotides read TGCAGTGCCCTCCTCGTTTATACGCAGTATTTT. Protein: CSALLVYTQYF. The gene calls are TRBV20-1 and TRBJ2-3; D gene ambiguous. This CDR3 has 11 amino acids. The germline V and J ends were trimmed by 6 bases and 7 bases, with 11 bases remaining between them. CDR1 is DFQATT, CDR2 SNEGSKA, per germline (reference sequence).

This clone was seen a handful of times. The chain carries TRBV7-9 and TRBJ2-7, with D possibly matching TRBD1 (6 bases). CDR3 size: 14 residues. V lost 11 bases and J 3 bases, leaving 20 bases between the germline ends. Germline assignment: CDR1 SEHNR and CDR2 FQNEAQ (reference sequence). As DNA, the CDR3 is TGTGCCTCCGGACCAGGCCAGGGGCTCTACGAGCAGTACTTC. Protein sequence: CASGPGQGLYEQYF.

The J gene is TRBJ1-5, the V gene TRBV4-2, with D possibly TRBD1 on 5 matching bases. The V end lost 2 bases, the J end lost 1 base, and 18 bases lay between the germline ends. The germline gives CDR1 LGHNA, CDR2 YNFKEQ. The CDR3 is 18 residues long. For the CDR3, the DNA is TGTGCCAGCAGCCAAAACTTGGGGGGGGGTCTAAGCAATCAGCCCCAGCATTTT. It encodes CASSQNLGGGLSNQPQHF.

About this clone: Different DNA sequences within this sample yield the same CDR3. V and J are TRBV30 and TRBJ1-1; D gene ambiguous. V lost 1 base to trimming and J lost 6 bases, with 3 bases between them. CDR1 and CDR2 from the germline V gene are GTSNPN and SVGIG (reference sequence). The CDR3 contains 10 residues. The CDR3: CAWSGPEAFF. CDR3 nucleotide sequence: TGTGCCTGGAGTGGGCCTGAAGCTTTCTTT.